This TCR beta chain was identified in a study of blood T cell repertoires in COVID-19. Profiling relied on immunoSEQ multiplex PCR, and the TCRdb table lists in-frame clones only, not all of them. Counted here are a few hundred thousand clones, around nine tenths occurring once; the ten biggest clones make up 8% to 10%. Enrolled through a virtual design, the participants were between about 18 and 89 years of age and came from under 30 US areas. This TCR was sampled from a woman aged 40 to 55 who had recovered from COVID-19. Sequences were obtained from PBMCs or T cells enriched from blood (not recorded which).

The CDR3 here is CASSVAKNTEAFF. The CDR3 DNA reads as TGTGCCAGCAGCGTAGCTAAGAACACTGAAGCTTTCTTT. The V and J genes are TRBV9 and TRBJ1-1; D is unclear. This CDR3 is 13 amino acids long. V lost 0 bases and J lost 1, with 4 bases in between. CDR1 and CDR2 (germline): SGDLS, YYNGEE.